Below, one T cell receptor (beta chain) is given with its context. These data belong to a study of blood T cell repertoires in COVID-19. For the study at large: The samples span acute and convalescent COVID-19 from the United States, Italy and Spain. T cells, B-cell-depleted T cells, or PBMCs provided the cDNA or gDNA that served as material.

This CDR3 has 16 residues. V lost 5 bases to trimming and J lost 4 bases; unmatched junction nucleotides: 10. The V gene's germline CDR1 is SGHNT and CDR2 YENEEA. As originally analysed: By means of reference gene primer amplification, nucleated cell counts were estimated. The protocol was immunoSEQ multiplex PCR, while the TCRdb copy is restricted to in-frame clones and leaves out a portion. The D gene and trimming were derived from the DNA, and the V and J assignments and clone size from that table. Of about 230,000 clones listed, approximately 81% were seen once; the top ten hold just under 1%. The rearrangement joins TRBV11-3 to TRBJ2-5; 10 bases align to TRBD1. The receptor's source is a middle-aged man with acute or convalescent COVID-19. Sequences were obtained from peripheral blood. CDR3 nucleotide sequence: TGTGCCAGCAGCACCGGGGGGACAGGGGAACGAGAGACCCAGTACTTC. Its translation is CASSTGGTGERETQYF.